This T cell receptor (beta chain) was identified in a study of control samples from healthy donors and cancer patients. The repertoire was sequenced with immunoSEQ multiplex PCR; TCRdb's copy has only in-frame clones and lacks some. The sample has more than 95,000 clones; 80% to 90% are singletons. The sequence derives from a woman aged 50 to 60 in good health. The sequenced sample was blood.

The chain's CDR3 is CASSLEAARGETQYF. The CDR3 nucleotides read TGTGCCAGCAGCTTAGAAGCAGCAAGGGGGGAGACCCAGTACTTC. The chain couples TRBV13 to TRBJ2-5, with D possibly matching TRBD1 (6 bases). This CDR3 comprises 15 residues. V lost 1 base and J 5 bases, leaving 14 bases between the germline ends. The germline CDR1 and CDR2 sequences are PRHDT and FYEKMQ (reference sequence).